This T cell receptor (beta chain) was found in a study of blood T cells in healthy people across ages. V shed 10 bases, J shed 2 bases, and the junction held 7 bases outside the gene matches. Germline V gene data show CDR1 as SEHNR and CDR2 as FQNEAQ (reference sequence). The CDR3 sequence is 13 residues long. A sample-barcoded 5' primer and a J-beta primer mix were used in a second PCR of about 7 to 12 cycles. TCRdb reprocessed the 5' RACE reads via MiXCR and lists one record per CDR3 protein. The sample has 1.2 million to 1.5 million distinct CDR3 sequences, roughly 64% seen once. The sequenced sample was blood. The chain is built from TRBV7-9 and TRBJ2-7; 8 bases line up with TRBD2. The TCR comes from a man aged 18 to 30 in good health. For the CDR3, the DNA is TGTGCCATCGGTAGCGGGGATACCTACGAGCAGTACTTC. As protein: CAIGSGDTYEQYF.